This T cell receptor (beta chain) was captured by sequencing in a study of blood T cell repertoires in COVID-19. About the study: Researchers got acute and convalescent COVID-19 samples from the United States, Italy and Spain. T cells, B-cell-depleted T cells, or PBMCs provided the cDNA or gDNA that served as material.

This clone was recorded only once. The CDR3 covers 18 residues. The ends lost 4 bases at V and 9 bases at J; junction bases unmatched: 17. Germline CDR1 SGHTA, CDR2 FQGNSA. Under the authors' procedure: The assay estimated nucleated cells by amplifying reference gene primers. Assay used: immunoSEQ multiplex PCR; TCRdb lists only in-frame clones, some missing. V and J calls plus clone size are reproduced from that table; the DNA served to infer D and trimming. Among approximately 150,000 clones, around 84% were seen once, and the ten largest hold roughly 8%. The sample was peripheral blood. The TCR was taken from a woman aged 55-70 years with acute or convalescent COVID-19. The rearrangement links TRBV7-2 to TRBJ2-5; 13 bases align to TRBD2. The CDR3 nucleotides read TGTGCCAGCAGCTCGGCTCGACTAGCGGGGGGCCACGGGGGTGCCCAGTACTTC. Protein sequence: CASSSARLAGGHGGAQYF.